These T cell receptor beta chains were read from a single sample in a study of shared clonotypes between healthy human individuals. Profiled with immunoSEQ multiplex PCR; TCRdb holds only in-frame clones, not every one. The sample lists about 2.1 million clones, roughly 93% occurring once. What was sequenced was naive CD8+ T cells from PBMCs. All receptors come from a man in his late teens or twenties in good health. Some clones in this sample may be carry-over from other donors' samples. Each CDR3 is given with its conserved first and last residue. Each record gives: D gene, CDR3 length, J gene, V gene, clone size, CDR3 protein, CDR3 DNA. D genes are given only for firm matches. Rows give clone size only sometimes, using once, few, many, or a class for an expanded clone.

d_gene: NA; len: 15; j_gene: TRBJ1-1; v_gene: TRBV5-1; abundance: NA; CDR3aa: CASSLVTDGNTEAFF; CDR3nt: TGCGCCAGCAGCTTGGTGACAGATGGTAACACTGAAGCTTTCTTT
d_gene: TRBD1; len: 16; j_gene: TRBJ2-7; v_gene: TRBV5-4; abundance: once; CDR3aa: CASSLGGTGGFQEQYF; CDR3nt: TGTGCCAGCAGCTTGGGTGGGACAGGGGGATTCCAAGAGCAGTACTTC
d_gene: NA; len: 16; j_gene: TRBJ2-2; v_gene: TRBV11-3; abundance: NA; CDR3aa: CASSPSLAVNTGELFF; CDR3nt: TGTGCCAGCAGCCCGTCGCTGGCAGTCAACACCGGGGAGCTGTTTTTT
d_gene: TRBD1; len: 16; j_gene: TRBJ1-2; v_gene: TRBV9; abundance: NA; CDR3aa: CASSVYSGTAPYGYTF; CDR3nt: TGTGCCAGCAGCGTATACTCTGGGACAGCCCCTTATGGCTACACCTTC
d_gene: NA; len: 13; j_gene: TRBJ1-4; v_gene: TRBV5-6; abundance: NA; CDR3aa: CASSLGSNEKLFF; CDR3nt: TGTGCCAGCAGCTTGGGCAGTAATGAAAAACTGTTTTTT
d_gene: TRBD2; len: 15; j_gene: TRBJ2-7; v_gene: TRBV7-8; abundance: once; CDR3aa: CASSQTAGGSYEQYF; CDR3nt: TGTGCCAGCAGTCAGACAGCGGGGGGCTCCTACGAGCAGTACTTC
d_gene: TRBD2; len: 17; j_gene: TRBJ2-1; v_gene: TRBV7-2; abundance: NA; CDR3aa: CASSTEPGLAAYNEQFF; CDR3nt: TGTGCCAGCAGCACAGAACCGGGACTAGCGGCCTACAATGAGCAGTTCTTC
d_gene: NA; len: 11; j_gene: TRBJ2-1; v_gene: TRBV27; abundance: NA; CDR3aa: CASSATGEQFF; CDR3nt: TGTGCCAGCAGTGCAACAGGTGAGCAGTTCTTC
d_gene: NA; len: 14; j_gene: TRBJ2-7; v_gene: TRBV28; abundance: NA; CDR3aa: CASSPTGASYEQYF; CDR3nt: TGTGCCAGCAGTCCTACCGGGGCTTCCTACGAGCAGTACTTC
d_gene: NA; len: 14; j_gene: TRBJ2-2; v_gene: TRBV11-1; abundance: NA; CDR3aa: CASSFGRGDGELFF; CDR3nt: TGTGCCAGCAGCTTCGGCAGGGGTGACGGGGAGCTGTTTTTT
d_gene: NA; len: 17; j_gene: TRBJ2-7; v_gene: TRBV5-1; abundance: NA; CDR3aa: CASSLGLSGAPLRGQYF; CDR3nt: TGCGCCAGCAGCTTGGGTCTTTCGGGCGCTCCACTACGAGGGCAGTACTTC
d_gene: NA; len: 16; j_gene: TRBJ2-1; v_gene: TRBV7-9; abundance: NA; CDR3aa: CASSLVSPISYNEQFF; CDR3nt: TGTGCCAGCAGCTTAGTCAGTCCCATTTCCTACAATGAGCAGTTCTTC
d_gene: TRBD2; len: 14; j_gene: TRBJ2-5; v_gene: TRBV29-1; abundance: NA; CDR3aa: CSAQREGLQETQYF; CDR3nt: TGCAGCGCCCAGCGGGAGGGCCTCCAAGAGACCCAGTACTTC
d_gene: NA; len: 13; j_gene: TRBJ2-1; v_gene: TRBV28; abundance: NA; CDR3aa: CASSYPLGAEQFF; CDR3nt: TGTGCCAGCAGTTACCCACTCGGCGCCGAGCAGTTCTTC
d_gene: NA; len: 14; j_gene: TRBJ2-5; v_gene: TRBV29-1; abundance: NA; CDR3aa: CSAAGGGIQETQYF; CDR3nt: TGCAGCGCCGCGGGCGGTGGGATCCAAGAGACCCAGTACTTC
d_gene: NA; len: 14; j_gene: TRBJ2-1; v_gene: TRBV29-1; abundance: NA; CDR3aa: CSGAGSLKWNEQFF; CDR3nt: TGCAGCGGTGCCGGGTCCCTAAAGTGGAATGAGCAGTTCTTC
d_gene: NA; len: 17; j_gene: TRBJ2-1; v_gene: TRBV4-1; abundance: once; CDR3aa: CASSQDDMKSSYNEQFF; CDR3nt: TGCGCCAGCAGCCAAGATGATATGAAGAGCTCCTACAATGAGCAGTTCTTC
d_gene: TRBD1; len: 15; j_gene: TRBJ2-2; v_gene: TRBV7-9; abundance: NA; CDR3aa: CASSERQGYTGELFF; CDR3nt: TGTGCCAGCAGCGAAAGACAGGGATACACCGGGGAGCTGTTTTTT
d_gene: TRBD2; len: 13; j_gene: TRBJ2-7; v_gene: TRBV29-1; abundance: NA; CDR3aa: CSVRTSGRAEQYF; CDR3nt: TGCAGCGTCAGGACTAGCGGGAGAGCGGAGCAGTACTTC
d_gene: NA; len: 15; j_gene: TRBJ2-2; v_gene: TRBV6-1; abundance: NA; CDR3aa: CASMRARLNTGELFF; CDR3nt: TGTGCCAGCATGAGGGCGCGGCTGAACACCGGGGAGCTGTTTTTT
d_gene: NA; len: 14; j_gene: TRBJ2-3; v_gene: TRBV9; abundance: NA; CDR3aa: CASSVARLADTQYF; CDR3nt: TGTGCCAGCAGCGTAGCTAGGCTAGCAGATACGCAGTATTTT
d_gene: NA; len: 14; j_gene: TRBJ2-7; v_gene: TRBV5-6; abundance: NA; CDR3aa: CASTFRSLSYEQYF; CDR3nt: TGTGCCAGCACCTTCAGGTCCCTTTCCTACGAGCAGTACTTC
d_gene: TRBD2; len: 16; j_gene: TRBJ2-3; v_gene: TRBV18; abundance: NA; CDR3aa: CASSPGTSGYPDTQYF; CDR3nt: TGTGCCAGCTCACCAGGGACTAGCGGGTACCCAGATACGCAGTATTTT
d_gene: NA; len: 13; j_gene: TRBJ2-1; v_gene: TRBV27; abundance: NA; CDR3aa: CASRDSSYNEQFF; CDR3nt: TGTGCCAGCAGGGACAGCTCCTACAATGAGCAGTTCTTC